This T cell receptor (beta chain) is from a study of identical twins. Via MiXCR, TCRdb re-called the 5' RACE reads, giving one row per CDR3 protein. In the table there are about 190,000 distinct CDR3 sequences, about a sixth of which are singletons. Trimming pared 8 bases from V and 4 bases from J, leaving 13 bases between. This CDR3 region has 13 residues. This clonotype occurred a few times. These data also formed part of another study, on T cells expressing NK-cell markers. That study reports: Similarly, these clonotypes led the CD3+CD56-NKG2C+ fraction as well in several donors. Evidence did not settle whether expanded NKG2C+ T cell clones targeted HCMV.

The receptor comes from a woman aged 18-29 years in good health. V usage is TRBV12-3 or TRBV12-4 and J usage is TRBJ2-3; weak D call: TRBD2 (6 bases). The sample comprised CD8+ T cells sorted from blood. CDR3 sequence: CASGLARPDTQYF. DNA for the CDR3: TGTGCCAGCGGTCTAGCGAGACCAGATACGCAGTATTTT.